Reported below is one TCR beta chain. The CDR3 covers 15 residues. V lost 4 bases, J lost 5 bases, and 16 bases lay in between. CDR1 SGHRS and CDR2 YFSETQ come from the germline V gene. The method was immunoSEQ multiplex PCR; TCRdb's version includes in-frame clones alone and lacks a portion of them. Of some 150,000 clones listed, 84% are singletons. These data come from a study of blood T cell repertoires in COVID-19. Across the study: Researchers got acute and convalescent COVID-19 samples from the United States, Italy and Spain.

The chain carries TRBV5-1 and TRBJ2-1; TRBD2 is a possible D gene (5 bases). This receptor was obtained from a woman between 45 and 65 years old who had been exposed to COVID-19. The specimen sequenced was PBMCs or T cells enriched from blood (not recorded which). CDR3 sequence reads: CASSPSSLANNEQFF. The CDR3 coding sequence is TGCGCCAGCAGCCCATCCTCCTTAGCGAACAATGAGCAGTTCTTC.